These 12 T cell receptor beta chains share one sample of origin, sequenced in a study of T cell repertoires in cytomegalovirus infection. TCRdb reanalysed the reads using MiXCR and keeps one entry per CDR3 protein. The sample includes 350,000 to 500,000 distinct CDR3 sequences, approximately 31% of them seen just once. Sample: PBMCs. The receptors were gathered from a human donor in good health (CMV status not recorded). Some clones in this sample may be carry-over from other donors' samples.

The chain's CDR3 is CASTDTGGLGYGYTF. Here the CDR3 DNA reads TGTGCCAGCACCGATACCGGGGGGCTCGGCTATGGCTACACCTTC. This rearrangement joins TRBV6-1 to TRBJ1-2; a weak D match, TRBD1 (6 bases). Between the trimmed V and J ends, which lost 7 bases and 4 bases, there was a span of 19 bases. CDR1 is MNHNS, CDR2 SASEGT, per germline. The CDR3 extends over 15 amino acids.

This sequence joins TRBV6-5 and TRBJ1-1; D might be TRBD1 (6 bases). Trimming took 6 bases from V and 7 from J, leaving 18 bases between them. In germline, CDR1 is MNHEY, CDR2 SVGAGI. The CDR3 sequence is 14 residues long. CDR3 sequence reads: CASSRERGASEAFF. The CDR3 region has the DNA TGTGCCAGCAGCAGGGAGCGGGGGGCAAGTGAAGCTTTCTTT.

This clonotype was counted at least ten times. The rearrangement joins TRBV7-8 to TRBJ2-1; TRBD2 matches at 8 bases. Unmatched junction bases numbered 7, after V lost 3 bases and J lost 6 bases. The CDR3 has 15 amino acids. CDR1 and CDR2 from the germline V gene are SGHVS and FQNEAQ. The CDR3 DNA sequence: TGTGCCAGCAGCTTCGGGGGGGCACCATTCAATGAGCAGTTCTTC. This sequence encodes CASSFGGAPFNEQFF.

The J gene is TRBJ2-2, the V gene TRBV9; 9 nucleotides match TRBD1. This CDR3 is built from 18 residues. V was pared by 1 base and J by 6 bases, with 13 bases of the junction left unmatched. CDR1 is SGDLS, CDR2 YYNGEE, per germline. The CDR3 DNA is TGTGCCAGCAGCGTATCGGATGTACAGGGGGCAGGGGCCGGGGAGCTGTTTTTT. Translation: CASSVSDVQGAGAGELFF.

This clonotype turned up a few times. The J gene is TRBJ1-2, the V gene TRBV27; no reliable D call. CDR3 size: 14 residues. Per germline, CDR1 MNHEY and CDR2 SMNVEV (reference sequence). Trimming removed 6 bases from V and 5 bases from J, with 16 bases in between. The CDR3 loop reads CASSHSGPRYGYTF. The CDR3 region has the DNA TGTGCCAGCAGCCACTCCGGGCCCCGTTATGGCTACACCTTC.

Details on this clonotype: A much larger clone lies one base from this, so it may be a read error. The CDR3 sequence is CASSPRGSTYNEKFF. The DNA for the CDR3 is TGTGCCAGCAGTCCTAGGGGGTCCACCTACAATGAGAAGTTCTTC. This chain joins TRBV7-8 and TRBJ2-1; D possibly corresponds to TRBD1 (6 bases). The CDR3 is 15 amino acids. Germline V lookup: CDR1 SGHVS, CDR2 FQNEAQ.

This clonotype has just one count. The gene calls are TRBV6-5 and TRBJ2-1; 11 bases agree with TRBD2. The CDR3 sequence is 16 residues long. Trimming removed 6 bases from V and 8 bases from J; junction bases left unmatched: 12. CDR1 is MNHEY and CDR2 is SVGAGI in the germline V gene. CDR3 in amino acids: CASSRFYSGGADEQFF. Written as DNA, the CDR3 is TGTGCCAGCAGCCGCTTTTATAGCGGGGGGGCGGATGAGCAGTTCTTC.

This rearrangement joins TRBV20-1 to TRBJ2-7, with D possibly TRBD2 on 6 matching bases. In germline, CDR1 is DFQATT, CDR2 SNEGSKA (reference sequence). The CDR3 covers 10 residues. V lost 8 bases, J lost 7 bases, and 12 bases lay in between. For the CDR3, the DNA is TGCAGTACCCGGAGGGGTGAGCAGTACTTC. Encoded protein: CSTRRGEQYF.

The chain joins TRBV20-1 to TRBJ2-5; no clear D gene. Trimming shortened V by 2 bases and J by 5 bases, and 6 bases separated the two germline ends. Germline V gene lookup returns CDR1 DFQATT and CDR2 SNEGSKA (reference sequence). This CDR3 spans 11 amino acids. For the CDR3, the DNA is TGCAGTGCTAGAAGCAGTGAGACCCAGTACTTC. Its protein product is CSARSSETQYF.

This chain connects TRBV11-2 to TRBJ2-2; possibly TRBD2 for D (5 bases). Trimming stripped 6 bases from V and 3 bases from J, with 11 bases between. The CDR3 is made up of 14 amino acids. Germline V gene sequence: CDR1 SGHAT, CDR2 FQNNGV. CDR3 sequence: CASRPTTHTGELFF. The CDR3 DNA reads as TGTGCCAGCAGGCCGACTACACACACCGGGGAGCTGTTTTTT.

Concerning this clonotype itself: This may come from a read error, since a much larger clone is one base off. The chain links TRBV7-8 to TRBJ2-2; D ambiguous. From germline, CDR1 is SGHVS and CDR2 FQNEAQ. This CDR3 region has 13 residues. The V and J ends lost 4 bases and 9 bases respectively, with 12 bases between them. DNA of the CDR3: TGTGCCAGCAGCTCCCTCGATAGGTGGGAGCTGTTTTTT. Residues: CASSSLDRWELFF.

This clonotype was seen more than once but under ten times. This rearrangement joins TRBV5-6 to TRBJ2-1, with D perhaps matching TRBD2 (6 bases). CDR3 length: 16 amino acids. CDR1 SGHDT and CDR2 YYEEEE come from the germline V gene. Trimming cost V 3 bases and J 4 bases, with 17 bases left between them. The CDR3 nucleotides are TGTGCCAGCAGCTCGGCTTTTGCGGGGAGGTACAATGAGCAGTTCTTC. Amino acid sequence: CASSSAFAGRYNEQFF.